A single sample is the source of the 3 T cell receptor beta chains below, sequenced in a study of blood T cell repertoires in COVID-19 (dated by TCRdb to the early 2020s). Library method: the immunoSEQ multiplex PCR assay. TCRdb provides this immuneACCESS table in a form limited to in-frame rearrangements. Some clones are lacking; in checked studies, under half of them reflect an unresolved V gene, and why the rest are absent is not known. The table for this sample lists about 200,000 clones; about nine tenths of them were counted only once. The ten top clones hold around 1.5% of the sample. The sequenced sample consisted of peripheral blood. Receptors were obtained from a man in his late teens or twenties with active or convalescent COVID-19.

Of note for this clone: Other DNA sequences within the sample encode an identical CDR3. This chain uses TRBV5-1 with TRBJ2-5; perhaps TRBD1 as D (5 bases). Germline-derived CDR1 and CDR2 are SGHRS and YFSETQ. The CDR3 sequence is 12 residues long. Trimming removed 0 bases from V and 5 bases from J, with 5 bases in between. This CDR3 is CASSLDRETQYF. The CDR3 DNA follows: TGCGCCAGCAGCTTGGACAGGGAGACCCAGTACTTC.

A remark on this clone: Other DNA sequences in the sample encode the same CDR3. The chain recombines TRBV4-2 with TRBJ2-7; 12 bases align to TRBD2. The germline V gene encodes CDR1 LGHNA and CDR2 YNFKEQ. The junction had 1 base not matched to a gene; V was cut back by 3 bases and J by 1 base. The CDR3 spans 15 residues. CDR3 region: CASSQGLAGSYEQYF. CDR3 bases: TGTGCCAGCAGCCAGGGACTAGCGGGTTCCTACGAGCAGTACTTC.

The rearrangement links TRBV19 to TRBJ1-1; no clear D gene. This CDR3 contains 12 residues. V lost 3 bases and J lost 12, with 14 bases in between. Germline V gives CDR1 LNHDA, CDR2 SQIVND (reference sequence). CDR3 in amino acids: CASSIGWERTFF. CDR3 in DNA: TGTGCCAGTAGTATCGGGTGGGAGCGTACTTTCTTT.